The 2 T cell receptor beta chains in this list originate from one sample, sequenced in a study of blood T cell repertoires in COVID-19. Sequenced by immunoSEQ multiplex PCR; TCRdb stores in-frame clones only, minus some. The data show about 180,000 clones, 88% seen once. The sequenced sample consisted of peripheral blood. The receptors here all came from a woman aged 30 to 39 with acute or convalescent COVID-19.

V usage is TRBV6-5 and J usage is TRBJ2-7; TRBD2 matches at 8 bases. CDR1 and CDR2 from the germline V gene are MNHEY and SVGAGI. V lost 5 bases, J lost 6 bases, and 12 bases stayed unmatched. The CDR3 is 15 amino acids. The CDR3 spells CASSRAGTRFGEQYF. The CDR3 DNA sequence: TGTGCCAGCAGTAGAGCCGGGACTAGGTTTGGCGAGCAGTACTTC.

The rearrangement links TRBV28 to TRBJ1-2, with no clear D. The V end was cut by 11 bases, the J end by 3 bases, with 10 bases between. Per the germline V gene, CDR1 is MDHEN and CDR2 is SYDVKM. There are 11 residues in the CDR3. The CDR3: CAASMDYGYTF. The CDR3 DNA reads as TGTGCCGCCTCTATGGACTATGGCTACACCTTC.